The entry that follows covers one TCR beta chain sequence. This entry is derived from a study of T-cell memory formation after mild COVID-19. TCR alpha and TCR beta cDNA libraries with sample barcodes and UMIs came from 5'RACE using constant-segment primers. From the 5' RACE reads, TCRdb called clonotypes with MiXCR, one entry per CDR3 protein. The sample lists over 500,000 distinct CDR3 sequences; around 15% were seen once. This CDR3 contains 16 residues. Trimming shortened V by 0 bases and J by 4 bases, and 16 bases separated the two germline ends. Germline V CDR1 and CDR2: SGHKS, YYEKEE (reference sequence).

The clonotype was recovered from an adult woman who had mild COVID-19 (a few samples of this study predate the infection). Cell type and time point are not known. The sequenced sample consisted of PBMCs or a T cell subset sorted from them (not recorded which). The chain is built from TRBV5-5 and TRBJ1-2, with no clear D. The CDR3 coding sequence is TGTGCCAGCAGCTTGGATCTCGTCAGAAGATTCTATGGCTACACCTTC. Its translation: CASSLDLVRRFYGYTF.